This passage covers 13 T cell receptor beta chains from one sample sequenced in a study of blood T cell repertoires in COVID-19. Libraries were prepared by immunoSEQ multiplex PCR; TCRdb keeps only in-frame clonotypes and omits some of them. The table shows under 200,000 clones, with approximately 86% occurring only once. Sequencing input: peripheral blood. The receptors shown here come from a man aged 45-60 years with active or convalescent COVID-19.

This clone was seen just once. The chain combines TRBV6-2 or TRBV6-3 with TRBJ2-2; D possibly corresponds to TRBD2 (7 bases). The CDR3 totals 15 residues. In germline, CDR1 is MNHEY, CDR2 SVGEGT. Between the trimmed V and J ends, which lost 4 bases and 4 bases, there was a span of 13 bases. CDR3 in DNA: TGTGCCAGCAGTTCCTGGGGGGGCGCCACCGGGGAGCTGTTTTTT. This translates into CASSSWGGATGELFF.

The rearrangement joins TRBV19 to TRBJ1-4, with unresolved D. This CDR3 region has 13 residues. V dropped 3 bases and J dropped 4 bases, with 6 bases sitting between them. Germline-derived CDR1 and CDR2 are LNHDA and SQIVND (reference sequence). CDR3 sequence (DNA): TGTGCCAGTAGTATGAATAGTAATGAAAAACTGTTTTTT. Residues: CASSMNSNEKLFF.

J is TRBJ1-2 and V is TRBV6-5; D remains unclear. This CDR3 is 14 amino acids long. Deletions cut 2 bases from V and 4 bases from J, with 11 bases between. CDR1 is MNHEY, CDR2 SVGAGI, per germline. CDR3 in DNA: TGTGCCAGCAGTTACGAGAGCTCTCTCTATGGCTACACCTTC. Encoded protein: CASSYESSLYGYTF.

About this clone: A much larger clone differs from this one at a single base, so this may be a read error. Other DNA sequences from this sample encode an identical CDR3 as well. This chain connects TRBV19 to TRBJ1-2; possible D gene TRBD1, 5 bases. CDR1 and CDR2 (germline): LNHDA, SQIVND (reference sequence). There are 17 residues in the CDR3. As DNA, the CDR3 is TGTGCCAGTAGTCTCCTTGGGGCCCCCGGACGGCACTATGGTTACACCTTC. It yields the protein CASSLLGAPGRHYGYTF.

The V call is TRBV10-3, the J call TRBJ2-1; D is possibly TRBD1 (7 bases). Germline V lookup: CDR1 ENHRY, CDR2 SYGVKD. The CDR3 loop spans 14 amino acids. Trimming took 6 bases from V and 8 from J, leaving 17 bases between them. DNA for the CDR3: TGTGCCATCAGCGACAGGGACTCTGGGTATGAGCAGTTCTTC. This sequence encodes CAISDRDSGYEQFF.

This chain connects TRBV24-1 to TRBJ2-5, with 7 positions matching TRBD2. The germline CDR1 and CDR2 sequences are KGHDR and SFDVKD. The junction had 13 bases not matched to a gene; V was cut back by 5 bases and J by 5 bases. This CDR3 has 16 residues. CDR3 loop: CATSANMGLPTETQYF. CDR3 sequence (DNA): TGTGCCACCAGTGCTAATATGGGACTACCTACTGAGACCCAGTACTTC.

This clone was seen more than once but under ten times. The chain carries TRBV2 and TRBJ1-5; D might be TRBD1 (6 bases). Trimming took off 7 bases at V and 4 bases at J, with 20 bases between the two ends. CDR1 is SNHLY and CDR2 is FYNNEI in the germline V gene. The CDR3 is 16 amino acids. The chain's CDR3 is CASTEGEGGWNQPQHF. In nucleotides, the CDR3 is TGTGCCAGCACCGAAGGGGAAGGGGGATGGAATCAGCCCCAGCATTTT.

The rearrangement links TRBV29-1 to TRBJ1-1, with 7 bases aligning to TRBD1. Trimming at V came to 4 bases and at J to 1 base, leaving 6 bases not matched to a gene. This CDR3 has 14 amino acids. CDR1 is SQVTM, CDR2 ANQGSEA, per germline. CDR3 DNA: TGCAGCGTTGCCCGACAGGGTCCGAACACTGAAGCTTTCTTT. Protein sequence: CSVARQGPNTEAFF. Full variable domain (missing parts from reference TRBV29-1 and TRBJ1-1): SAVISQKPSRDICQRGTSLTIQCQVDSQVTMMFWYRQQPGQSLTLIATANQGSEATYESGFVIDKFPISRPNLTFSTLTVSNMSPEDSSIYLCSVARQGPNTEAFFGQGTRLTVV.

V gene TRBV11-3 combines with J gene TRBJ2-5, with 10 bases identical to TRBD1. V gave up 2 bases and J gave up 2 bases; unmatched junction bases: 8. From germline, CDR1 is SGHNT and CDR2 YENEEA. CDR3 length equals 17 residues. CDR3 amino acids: CASSLFRDRGPQETQYF. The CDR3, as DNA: TGTGCCAGCAGCTTATTTCGGGACAGGGGACCTCAAGAGACCCAGTACTTC.

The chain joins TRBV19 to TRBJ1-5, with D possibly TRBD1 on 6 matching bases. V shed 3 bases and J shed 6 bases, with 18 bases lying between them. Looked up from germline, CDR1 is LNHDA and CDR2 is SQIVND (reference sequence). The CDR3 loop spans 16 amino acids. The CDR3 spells CASSIGGGGWGQPQHF. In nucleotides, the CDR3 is TGTGCCAGTAGTATCGGGGGAGGGGGATGGGGTCAGCCCCAGCATTTT. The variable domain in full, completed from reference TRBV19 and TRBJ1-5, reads DGGITQSPKYLFRKEGQNVTLSCEQNLNHDAMYWYRQDPGQGLRLIYYSQIVNDFQKGDIAEGYSVSREKKESFPLTVTSAQKNPTAFYLCASSIGGGGWGQPQHFGDGTRLSIL.

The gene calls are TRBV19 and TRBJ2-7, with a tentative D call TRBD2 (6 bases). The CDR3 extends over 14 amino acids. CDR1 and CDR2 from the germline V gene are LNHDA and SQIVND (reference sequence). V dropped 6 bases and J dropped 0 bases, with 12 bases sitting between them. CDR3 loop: CASRPGGRSYEQYF. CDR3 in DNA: TGTGCCAGTAGACCCGGGGGTCGCTCCTACGAGCAGTACTTC.

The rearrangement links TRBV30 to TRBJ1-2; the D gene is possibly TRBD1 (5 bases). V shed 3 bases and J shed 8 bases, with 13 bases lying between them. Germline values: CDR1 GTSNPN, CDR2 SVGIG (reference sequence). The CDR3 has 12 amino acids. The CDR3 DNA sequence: TGTGCCTGGAGGGGCCCAGGGTACGGCTACACCTTC. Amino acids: CAWRGPGYGYTF.

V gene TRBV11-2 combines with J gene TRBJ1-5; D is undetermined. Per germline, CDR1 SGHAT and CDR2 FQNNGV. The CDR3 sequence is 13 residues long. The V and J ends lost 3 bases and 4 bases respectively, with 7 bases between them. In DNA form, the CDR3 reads TGTGCCAGCAGCTTTAATCTAAATCAGCCCCAGCATTTT. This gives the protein CASSFNLNQPQHF.